This record concerns one T cell receptor (beta chain) sequence. This entry comes from a study of blood T cell repertoires in COVID-19. About the study: Material from acute and convalescent COVID-19 was sourced from the United States, Italy and Spain. Sources were T cells, B-cell-depleted T cells, or PBMCs; the material itself was cDNA or gDNA.

How the authors handled the data: Counts of nucleated cells, estimated from reference gene primer amplification, were obtained. Here immunoSEQ multiplex PCR was the method, and the copy in TCRdb shows in-frame clones only, minus some. V, J and clone size are those of that table, while D and trimming were read from the DNA. The sample has about 250,000 clones; roughly 83% are singletons. CDR1 SGHRS and CDR2 YFSETQ come from the germline V gene. V lost 5 bases and J lost 6; bases outside the gene matches: 13. This CDR3 has 15 amino acids. This sequence joins TRBV5-1 and TRBJ1-1; 7 nucleotides line up with TRBD1. The specimen was peripheral blood. This TCR derives from a man aged 80 or over with acute or convalescent COVID-19. CDR3 bases: TGCGCCAGCAGTTCGACCCCGGGACAGAAGGCTGAAGCTTTCTTT. It encodes CASSSTPGQKAEAFF.